Listed here are 29 T cell receptor beta chains from one sample, sequenced in a study of shared clonotypes between healthy human individuals. Profiling relied on immunoSEQ multiplex PCR, and the TCRdb table lists in-frame clones only, not all of them. This sample has approximately 2.5 million clones, with approximately 90% found just once. The sample taken for sequencing was naive CD4+ T cells sorted from blood. The subset is: CD45RA+ positively selected. These receptors were collected from a man between 18 and 29 years old in good health.

This chain uses TRBV11-2 with TRBJ2-7; no clear D. Germline V gene lookup returns CDR1 SGHAT and CDR2 FQNNGV. The CDR3 length is 14 residues. V dropped 3 bases and J dropped 2 bases, with 11 bases sitting between them. The CDR3 protein is CASSFDPATYEQYF. The CDR3 bases are TGTGCCAGCAGCTTCGACCCGGCAACCTACGAGCAGTACTTC.

The chain has TRBV29-1 and TRBJ2-3; the match to TRBD2 covers 11 bases. CDR1 is SQVTM and CDR2 is ANQGSEA in the germline V gene. With V trimmed by 4 bases and J by 6 bases, 9 bases remained unmatched. This CDR3 is built from 15 residues. In nucleotides, the CDR3 is TGCAGCGTTGTTATGGTAGCGGGGGGGATGGATACGCAGTATTTT. Amino acids: CSVVMVAGGMDTQYF.

The chain employs TRBV30 and TRBJ2-3; no firm D call. The V end was cut by 4 bases, the J end by 6 bases, with 14 bases between. Germline values: CDR1 GTSNPN, CDR2 SVGIG (reference sequence). The CDR3 spans 13 residues. CDR3 residues: CAWTYQRWDTQYF. The CDR3 nucleotides read TGTGCCTGGACTTACCAAAGGTGGGATACGCAGTATTTT. The whole variable domain, remainder taken from reference TRBV30 and TRBJ2-3, is SQTIHQWPATLVQPVGSPLSLECTVEGTSNPNLYWYRQAAGRGLQLLFYSVGIGQISSEVPQNLSASRPQDRQFILSSKKLLLSDSGFYLCAWTYQRWDTQYFGPGTRLTVL.

Notes on this clone: Other DNA sequences in this sample translate to the same CDR3. The chain carries TRBV5-4 and TRBJ2-1, with 9 bases aligning to TRBD2. V shed 0 bases and J 6 bases; nucleotides not matched to a gene: 4. The germline gives CDR1 SGHNT, CDR2 YYREEE (reference sequence). CDR3 length: 15 amino acids. CDR3: CASSLALAGTNEQFF. The CDR3 DNA is TGTGCCAGCAGCTTGGCTCTAGCGGGGACCAATGAGCAGTTCTTC. Looking up the rest from reference TRBV5-4 and TRBJ2-1 gives the full variable domain: ETGVTQSPTHLIKTRGQQVTLRCSSQSGHNTVSWYQQALGQGPQFIFQYYREEENGRGNFPPRFSGLQFPNYSSELNVNALELDDSALYLCASSLALAGTNEQFFGPGTRLTVL.

This chain joins TRBV7-9 and TRBJ2-5; TRBD2 matches at 7 bases. Germline V gene lookup returns CDR1 SEHNR and CDR2 FQNEAQ (reference sequence). Unmatched junction bases numbered 14, after V lost 5 bases and J lost 5 bases. This CDR3 has 16 residues. The CDR3: CASSPGLDFFFETQYF. Written as DNA, the CDR3 is TGTGCCAGCAGCCCCGGACTAGATTTTTTCTTTGAGACCCAGTACTTC.

This clone was found once. The chain recombines TRBV4-3 with TRBJ2-5; D is unclear. CDR1 and CDR2 from the germline V gene are LGHNA and YSLEER. This CDR3 has 16 amino acids. V lost 2 bases and J lost 5, with 18 bases in between. The CDR3 protein is CASSQPQRPKTETQYF. The CDR3 DNA follows: TGCGCCAGCAGCCAACCTCAAAGACCTAAGACTGAGACCCAGTACTTC.

The V call is TRBV9, the J call TRBJ2-1; D might be TRBD2 (6 bases). Germline V gives CDR1 SGDLS, CDR2 YYNGEE. CDR3 length: 17 residues. V lost 0 bases, J lost 4 bases, and 17 bases lay in between. The CDR3 sequence: CASSVALGGIKYNEQFF. The CDR3, as DNA: TGTGCCAGCAGCGTAGCCCTTGGGGGGATTAAATACAATGAGCAGTTCTTC.

This clone was seen more than once but under ten times. Other DNA sequences in the same sample also yield this CDR3. This chain links TRBV14 with TRBJ2-1; D gene uncertain. Looked up from germline, CDR1 is SGHDN and CDR2 is FVKESK. The CDR3 has 11 residues. V was cut by 1 base and J by 7 bases, with 2 bases left in between. DNA of the CDR3: TGTGCCAGCAGCCAAGGGAATGAGCAGTTCTTC. Translated, it gives CASSQGNEQFF.

The chain recombines TRBV4-3 with TRBJ2-5; D unclear. Germline V gives CDR1 LGHNA, CDR2 YSLEER. There are 16 residues in the CDR3. Between the trimmed V and J ends, which lost 0 bases and 5 bases, there was a span of 16 bases. The CDR3 nucleotides are TGCGCCAGCAGCCAAGACCAGGCCCTTCAAGGGGAGACCCAGTACTTC. Translation: CASSQDQALQGETQYF.

About this clone: Other nucleotide sequences in the sample specify the same CDR3. The chain joins TRBV30 to TRBJ2-7; the D call may be TRBD1 or TRBD2 (5 bases each). V was shortened by 3 bases and J by 4 bases, with 10 bases between the two germline ends. The CDR3 is 12 residues long. Germline V gives CDR1 GTSNPN, CDR2 SVGIG (reference sequence). Written as DNA, the CDR3 is TGTGCCTGGAGCGGGACCGGATACGAGCAGTACTTC. Translated: CAWSGTGYEQYF.

Note on this clone: A read error may produce the germline difference seen at one junction end. The V call is TRBV5-6, the J call TRBJ2-7, with TRBD2 identical over 8 bases. Per germline, CDR1 SGHDT and CDR2 YYEEEE. The CDR3 length is 14 residues. CDR3: CASSSRPGGSGIHF. The CDR3 DNA sequence: TGTGCCAGCAGCTCTAGACCCGGGGGTAGCGGGATTCACTTC.

On this clone: One end of the junction is discordant with germline, which a read error may explain. The chain combines TRBV10-2 with TRBJ2-1; TRBD2 matches at 13 bases. Germline CDR1 and CDR2: WSHSY and SAAADI. CDR3 length: 16 residues. CDR3 sequence reads: CASRESPGLAGNEQFF. The CDR3 bases are TGCGCCAGCAGGGAGTCCCCGGGACTAGCGGGAAATGAGCAGTTCTTC.

A note on this clone: Additional DNA sequences in this sample encode the identical CDR3. V gene TRBV9 combines with J gene TRBJ2-5; D ambiguous. Trimming left V 4 bases short and J 2 bases short, with 9 bases between. Germline V gene lookup returns CDR1 SGDLS and CDR2 YYNGEE. The CDR3 spans 13 residues. The CDR3 coding sequence is TGTGCCAGCAGCTTACGGGCACAAGAGACCCAGTACTTC. Translating gives CASSLRAQETQYF.

V gene TRBV28 combines with J gene TRBJ1-5; D call uncertain. The V gene lost 3 bases and the J gene lost 9 bases, with 9 bases spanning the gap. Germline lookup yields CDR1 MDHEN and CDR2 SYDVKM. The CDR3 runs 12 residues. The CDR3 spells CASSLQGLPQHF. CDR3 DNA: TGTGCCAGCAGTTTGCAAGGTTTGCCCCAGCATTTT.

This chain uses TRBV5-1 with TRBJ2-5; D is possibly TRBD2 (5 bases). V shed 0 bases and J shed 9 bases, with 18 bases lying between them. The CDR3 is made up of 15 amino acids. The germline gives CDR1 SGHRS, CDR2 YFSETQ. The CDR3 nucleotides are TGCGCCAGCAGCTTGGAATTCTCGGGGAGCGGTTCCCAGTACTTC. Translated: CASSLEFSGSGSQYF.

The chain links TRBV5-1 to TRBJ2-5; D not certain. The CDR3 runs 14 residues. Per the germline V gene, CDR1 is SGHRS and CDR2 is YFSETQ. Deletions cut 4 bases from V and 5 bases from J, with 15 bases between. The CDR3 protein is CASSLTQMGETQYF. In DNA form, the CDR3 reads TGCGCCAGCAGCCTGACCCAAATGGGGGAGACCCAGTACTTC.

The chain has TRBV5-1 and TRBJ2-2; D is perhaps TRBD1 (5 bases). The V end was cut by 4 bases, the J end by 0 bases, with 13 bases between. The CDR3 runs to 16 residues. Germline assignment: CDR1 SGHRS and CDR2 YFSETQ. The CDR3 DNA sequence: TGCGCCAGCAGCCCCCCCCAGGGAACGAACACCGGGGAGCTGTTTTTT. It specifies CASSPPQGTNTGELFF.

This sequence joins TRBV6-1 and TRBJ2-4; D gene uncertain. V was shortened by 1 base and J by 8 bases, with 6 bases between the two germline ends. The CDR3 contains 12 residues. Germline V gives CDR1 MNHNS, CDR2 SASEGT. DNA of the CDR3: TGTGCCAGCAGTGAAGGACGGCACATTCAGTACTTC. It is translated as CASSEGRHIQYF.

The rearrangement links TRBV12-2 to TRBJ1-2. TRBV12-2 is a listed pseudogene. CDR3 length: 11 residues. Here the CDR3 DNA reads TGTGCAAGTCGCCTCCCCTATGGCTACACCTTC. It yields the protein CASRLPYGYTF.

The CDR3 DNA sequence: TGTGCCAGCAGTGAAGGGAGGATGGAGCAGTACTTC. Protein: CASSEGRMEQYF. V and J are TRBV2 and TRBJ2-7, with D perhaps TRBD2 (5 bases). V lost 1 base to trimming and J lost 7 bases, with 8 bases between them. The CDR3 has 12 residues. Per germline, CDR1 SNHLY and CDR2 FYNNEI.

The chain carries TRBV6-5 and TRBJ2-7; 9 nucleotides line up with TRBD1. The CDR3 extends over 14 amino acids. Germline lookup yields CDR1 MNHEY and CDR2 SVGAGI. The V segment lost 6 bases and the J segment 6 bases; nucleotides outside the gene matches: 9. The CDR3 loop reads CASRGSGTGSEQYF. For the CDR3, the DNA is TGTGCCAGCAGGGGCAGCGGGACAGGGAGCGAGCAGTACTTC.

This clone was counted only a few times. The DNA of the CDR3 is TGTGCCAGCAGTTTAAACAGGGGGTATGGCTACACCTTC. This translates into CASSLNRGYGYTF. The V and J genes are TRBV28 and TRBJ1-2; 8 bases agree with TRBD1. CDR1 MDHEN and CDR2 SYDVKM come from the germline V gene. The CDR3 consists of 13 residues. J gave up 5 bases and V 2 bases, and 1 base lay outside the gene matches.

The V gene is TRBV14, the J gene TRBJ2-5; maybe TRBD2 (6 bases). The CDR3 consists of 15 residues. The germline CDR1 and CDR2 sequences are SGHDN and FVKESK. V lost 4 bases and J lost 4, with 16 bases in between. CDR3 loop: CASSRGERVRETQYF. The CDR3 DNA sequence: TGTGCCAGCAGCCGCGGGGAGCGGGTACGAGAGACCCAGTACTTC.

This chain uses TRBV7-8 with TRBJ2-7; no clear D. The germline V and J ends were trimmed by 3 bases and 0 bases, with 9 bases remaining between them. The CDR3 consists of 14 residues. Looked up from germline, CDR1 is SGHVS and CDR2 is FQNEAQ. The CDR3 loop reads CASSFRLSSYEQYF. CDR3 DNA sequence: TGTGCCAGCAGCTTCCGTCTAAGCTCCTACGAGCAGTACTTC.

The J gene is TRBJ1-5, the V gene TRBV6-1; 7 bases fit TRBD1. The CDR3 is 15 amino acids. Germline V gene lookup returns CDR1 MNHNS and CDR2 SASEGT. With V trimmed by 1 base and J by 4 bases, 4 bases remained unmatched. The CDR3 DNA sequence: TGTGCCAGCAGTGAAGGAGACAGGGAGAATCAGCCCCAGCATTTT. It specifies CASSEGDRENQPQHF.

The genes are TRBV19 and TRBJ1-2; D remains unclear. Trimming took off 0 bases at V and 2 bases at J, with 4 bases between the two ends. Germline CDR1 reads LNHDA; CDR2 reads SQIVND (reference sequence). This CDR3 has 13 residues. This CDR3 reads CASSIESNYGYTF. CDR3 nucleotide sequence: TGTGCCAGTAGTATAGAGAGCAACTATGGCTACACCTTC.

Note on this clone: At the DNA level, this CDR3 is encoded by other sequences in the same sample as well. V usage is TRBV6-1 and J usage is TRBJ2-7; perhaps TRBD1 as D (5 bases). Trimming removed 6 bases from V and 0 bases from J, with 6 bases in between. The CDR3 extends over 12 amino acids. Germline loops: CDR1 MNHNS, CDR2 SASEGT. The CDR3 DNA follows: TGTGCCAGCAGAGACAGCTCCTACGAGCAGTACTTC. This sequence encodes CASRDSSYEQYF.

The chain uses TRBV7-3 and TRBJ2-3, with D tentatively TRBD2 (6 bases). The germline V gene encodes CDR1 SGHTA and CDR2 FQGTGA. This CDR3 contains 14 residues. Trimming shortened V by 5 bases and J by 4 bases, and 13 bases separated the two germline ends. The CDR3 bases are TGTGCCAGCAGCCCATTGGGGGGACCAGATACGCAGTATTTT. It codes for CASSPLGGPDTQYF. The complete variable domain, with remaining parts taken from reference TRBV7-3 and TRBJ2-3, reads GAGVSQTPSNKVTEKGKYVELRCDPISGHTALYWYRQSLGQGPEFLIYFQGTGAADDSGLPNDRFFAVRPEGSVSTLKIQRTERGDSAVYLCASSPLGGPDTQYFGPGTRLTVL.

This clone was seen a single time. The CDR3 coding sequence is TGTGCCAGCTCACCATTCGACAGTGACGCTCAAGAGACCCAGTACTTC. Protein product: CASSPFDSDAQETQYF. This chain uses TRBV18 with TRBJ2-5; D may be TRBD1 (5 bases). V was shortened by 2 bases and J by 2 bases, with 15 bases between the two germline ends. The CDR3 loop spans 16 amino acids. Per germline, CDR1 KGHSH and CDR2 LQKENI.